This passage covers 25 T cell receptor beta chains from one sample sequenced in a study of molecular identifiers for immune sequencing clone quantification. TCRdb analysed the PCR reads with MiXCR anew, one entry per CDR3 protein. The sample records under 600,000 distinct CDR3 sequences, roughly 24% being singletons. What was sequenced was naive CD8+ T cells from blood, with Jurkat cell RNA spiked in. Subset: FACS-sorted CD8+CD4-CCR7+CD45RA+ naive T cells. All receptors come from a human donor in good health. Some libraries in this study had Jurkat cell RNA spiked in.

As to this clonotype: Possible read error: a much larger clone is one base away. The chain couples TRBV4-1 to TRBJ2-7; D is unclear. The CDR3 runs 14 residues. Germline V gene lookup returns CDR1 MGHRA and CDR2 YSYEKL. The CDR3 loop is CACSQDRAPYEQYF. DNA for the CDR3: TGCGCCTGCAGCCAAGACCGGGCGCCCTACGAGCAGTACTTC.

In DNA form, the CDR3 reads TGCAGCTTTAACCCGCCGGGCAGGGTTGTGGAGACCCAGTACTTC. It encodes CSFNPPGRVVETQYF. The chain is built from TRBV29-1 and TRBJ2-5; D may be TRBD1 (5 bases). Trimming removed 8 bases from V and 5 bases from J, with 24 bases in between. Germline V gene sequence: CDR1 SQVTM, CDR2 ANQGSEA. The CDR3 has 15 amino acids.

This clonotype was detected a few times. The chain joins TRBV5-1 to TRBJ2-3; D may match TRBD1 or TRBD2 (5 bases each). V was clipped by 4 bases and J by 6 bases, with 12 bases between them. The germline V gene has CDR1 SGHRS and CDR2 YFSETQ. The length of the CDR3 is 13 residues. CDR3 protein: CASSLGPWDTQYF. CDR3 coding DNA: TGCGCCAGCAGCCTGGGACCTTGGGATACGCAGTATTTT.

The V call is TRBV18, the J call TRBJ2-3; D is possibly TRBD1 or TRBD2 (6 bases each). Between the trimmed V and J ends, which lost 0 bases and 5 bases, there was a span of 15 bases. The CDR3 runs 16 residues. Germline loops: CDR1 KGHSH, CDR2 LQKENI. In DNA form, the CDR3 reads TGTGCCAGCTCACCACCGGAGGGGGGCTTTGGAGATACGCAGTATTTT. It is translated as CASSPPEGGFGDTQYF.

The chain recombines TRBV4-3 with TRBJ1-4; 7 nucleotides match TRBD1. The CDR3 has 16 amino acids. The ends lost 0 bases at V and 10 bases at J; junction bases unmatched: 11. CDR1 is LGHNA, CDR2 YSLEER, per germline. CDR3 nucleotide sequence: TGCGCCAGCAGCCAAGATCTTGTACAGGGGATCCGAAAACTGTTTTTT. Protein sequence: CASSQDLVQGIRKLFF.

This clonotype was seen many times. The chain couples TRBV13 to TRBJ2-3; unclear D gene. The CDR3 covers 13 residues. From germline, CDR1 is PRHDT and CDR2 FYEKMQ (reference sequence). V was trimmed by 4 bases and J by 0 bases, leaving 5 bases between them. CDR3 amino acids: CASSSYSTDTQYF. The CDR3 DNA follows: TGTGCCAGCAGCTCCTATAGCACAGATACGCAGTATTTT.

In its sample, this clonotype was seen a few times. CDR3 sequence reads: CASSRTSGGALTDTQYF. The CDR3 nucleotides are TGTGCCAGCAGCAGGACTAGCGGGGGGGCCCTCACAGATACGCAGTATTTT. The chain recombines TRBV9 with TRBJ2-3, with 15 bases aligning to TRBD2. The CDR3 is made up of 17 amino acids. The V and J ends lost 4 bases and 2 bases, in that order; junction bases with no gene match: 5. CDR1 and CDR2 (germline): SGDLS, YYNGEE.

This sequence joins TRBV15 and TRBJ2-1, with TRBD2 matching 7 bases. The germline gives CDR1 LNHNV, CDR2 YYDKDF (reference sequence). This CDR3 comprises 17 residues. Unmatched junction bases numbered 8, after V lost 0 bases and J lost 3 bases. The CDR3 nucleotides are TGTGCCACCAGCAGAGATAGGTGGGGGGGGTACTACAATGAGCAGTTCTTC. Its translation is CATSRDRWGGYYNEQFF.

This clonotype was picked up a small number of times. The chain links TRBV4-3 to TRBJ1-1, with D uncertain. CDR1 and CDR2 from the germline V gene are LGHNA and YSLEER. The CDR3 spans 14 residues. Trimming removed 0 bases at V and 3 bases at J, with 8 bases between. The CDR3, as DNA: TGCGCCAGCAGCCAAGATGAGGAGCACACTGAAGCTTTCTTT. Translating gives CASSQDEEHTEAFF.

Worth noting for this clonotype: Its ends do not fully match the called genes, so a read error is possible. The genes are TRBV29-1 and TRBJ2-1; TRBD2 agrees at 8 bases. The CDR3 spans 16 residues. Germline CDR1 reads SQVTM; CDR2 reads ANQGSEA. The CDR3 is CSVELLAGPLPNELFF. CDR3 nucleotide sequence: TGCAGCGTTGAATTGCTAGCGGGCCCGCTCCCCAATGAGCTGTTCTTC.

The table lists this clonotype with a few counts. J is TRBJ2-7 and V is TRBV12-3 or TRBV12-4; D is perhaps TRBD2 (6 bases). This CDR3 is 13 amino acids long. V lost 7 bases to trimming and J lost 2 bases, with 12 bases between them. The CDR3 bases are TGTGCCAGCACCTTGCGGGGCACCTACGAGCAGTACTTC. It encodes CASTLRGTYEQYF.

Concerning this clonotype itself: A much larger clone lies one base from this, so it may be a read error. The chain couples TRBV27 to TRBJ2-7; D could derive from TRBD1 or TRBD2 (5 bases each). The CDR3 covers 17 residues. Germline assignment: CDR1 MNHEY and CDR2 SMNVEV (reference sequence). The CDR3 bases are TGTGCCGGCAGTAACTTGCCCGGGACGTATAGCTCCTACGAGCAGTACTTC. Encoded protein: CAGSNLPGTYSSYEQYF.

The chain carries TRBV19 and TRBJ2-5; 8 nucleotides line up with TRBD2. The CDR3 runs 17 residues. Trimming removed 4 bases from V and 1 base from J; junction bases left unmatched: 11. CDR1 and CDR2 (germline): LNHDA, SQIVND (reference sequence). CDR3 nucleotide sequence: TGTGCCAGTAGTAGCCCTCTGCGCGGGGGGCCCCAAGAGACCCAGTACTTC. Encoded protein: CASSSPLRGGPQETQYF.

Ten or more counts support this clonotype. The chain couples TRBV29-1 to TRBJ2-3; TRBD2 aligns across 10 bases. The CDR3 length is 16 residues. Trimming cost V 3 bases and J 1 base; bases outside gene matches: 7. Germline V gives CDR1 SQVTM, CDR2 ANQGSEA. This CDR3 reads CSVELPSGGGTDTQYF. CDR3 sequence (DNA): TGCAGCGTTGAGCTCCCTAGCGGGGGAGGCACAGATACGCAGTATTTT.

In its sample, this clonotype was seen many times. The gene calls are TRBV4-3 and TRBJ2-2; possible D gene TRBD1, 6 bases. Germline CDR1 LGHNA, CDR2 YSLEER. This CDR3 has 16 amino acids. V was pared by 4 bases and J by 5 bases, with 17 bases between. The CDR3 spells CASSLDSPQGTGELFF. The CDR3 bases are TGCGCCAGCAGCCTAGACTCTCCACAGGGTACCGGGGAGCTGTTTTTT.

This clonotype showed up just a few times. The chain carries TRBV12-3 or TRBV12-4 and TRBJ2-7; D is perhaps TRBD2 (6 bases). The V gene lost 7 bases and the J gene lost 6 bases, with 13 bases spanning the gap. The CDR3 length is 12 residues. The CDR3, as DNA: TGTGCCAGCACTATGGGGGGAACCGAGCAGTACTTC. Amino acid sequence: CASTMGGTEQYF.

This clonotype was detected only a few times. CDR3: CASSVMTGTEAFF. CDR3 DNA sequence: TGTGCCAGCAGTGTGATGACCGGTACTGAAGCTTTCTTT. The chain links TRBV25-1 to TRBJ1-1; D is uncertain. The CDR3 contains 13 residues. CDR1 and CDR2 (germline): MGHDK, SYGVNS. Deletions cut 4 bases from V and 5 bases from J, with 11 bases between.

This clonotype was seen a few times. The chain recombines TRBV3-1 with TRBJ2-1; possibly TRBD2 for D (5 bases). The CDR3 spans 14 residues. In germline, CDR1 is LGHDT, CDR2 YNNKEL (reference sequence). Trimming stripped 3 bases from V and 13 bases from J, with 19 bases between. The CDR3 DNA reads TGTGCCAGCAGCCAGGTCGAGTTGGCGGGTGAACAGTTCTTC. The encoded protein is CASSQVELAGEQFF.

This clonotype has only a few counts. The chain recombines TRBV4-2 with TRBJ2-7; D remains unclear. Germline V lookup: CDR1 LGHNA, CDR2 YNFKEQ. Trimming pared 1 base from V and 2 bases from J, leaving 9 bases between. The CDR3 contains 14 residues. CDR3 protein: CASSQVSAAYEQYF. In nucleotides, the CDR3 is TGTGCCAGCAGCCAAGTCTCCGCAGCCTACGAGCAGTACTTC.

This clonotype came up many times. The rearrangement joins TRBV7-9 to TRBJ1-4, with D hard to call. V shed 4 bases and J shed 7 bases, with 13 bases lying between them. Germline V CDR1 and CDR2: SEHNR, FQNEAQ (reference sequence). The CDR3 contains 14 residues. CDR3 sequence reads: CASSSGLVTEKLFF. The CDR3 DNA is TGTGCCAGCAGCTCCGGCCTCGTCACTGAAAAACTGTTTTTT.

The chain combines TRBV7-6 with TRBJ2-2, with unresolved D. This CDR3 is built from 13 residues. The ends were cut back, 8 bases at V and 7 bases at J, with 14 bases in the middle. Germline-derived CDR1 and CDR2 are SGHVS and FNYEAQ. The CDR3 DNA is TGTGCCAGCTCAAGAGGACCGTACGGGGAGCTGTTTTTT. Encoded protein: CASSRGPYGELFF.

This clonotype appeared a few times. The CDR3 nucleotides read TGTGCCTGGAGTGTAACTAGCTTCCTTGAGACCCAGTACTTC. Residues: CAWSVTSFLETQYF. The rearrangement joins TRBV30 to TRBJ2-5; TRBD2 might be the D (6 bases). The CDR3 covers 14 residues. Germline V lookup: CDR1 GTSNPN, CDR2 SVGIG (reference sequence). The V gene lost 0 bases and the J gene lost 5 bases, with 13 bases spanning the gap. The whole variable domain, remainder taken from reference TRBV30 and TRBJ2-5, is SQTIHQWPATLVQPVGSPLSLECTVEGTSNPNLYWYRQAAGRGLQLLFYSVGIGQISSEVPQNLSASRPQDRQFILSSKKLLLSDSGFYLCAWSVTSFLETQYFGPGTRLLVL.

The table lists this clonotype with a few counts. This chain joins TRBV28 and TRBJ1-1; 9 positions match TRBD1. This CDR3 has 14 residues. Per the germline V gene, CDR1 is MDHEN and CDR2 is SYDVKM. The V segment lost 10 bases and the J segment 7 bases; nucleotides outside the gene matches: 13. The CDR3 nucleotides read TGTGCCACCTCTTTCGGGACAGGGATGATTGAAGCTTTCTTT. Residues: CATSFGTGMIEAFF.

To note about this clonotype: A much larger clone lies one base from this, so it may be a read error. V and J are TRBV5-1 and TRBJ2-5; perhaps TRBD2 as D (6 bases). The ends were cut back, 0 bases at V and 1 base at J, with 7 bases in the middle. CDR1 and CDR2 from the germline V gene are SGHRS and YFSETQ. The CDR3 runs 14 residues. CDR3 in amino acids: CASSLGEAQETQYF. CDR3 DNA sequence: TGCGCCAGCAGCTTGGGGGAGGCCCAAGAGACCCAGTACTTC. The entire variable domain, with the rest obtained from reference TRBV5-1 and TRBJ2-5, is as follows: KAGVTQTPRYLIKTRGQQVTLSCSPISGHRSVSWYQQTPGQGLQFLFEYFSETQRNKGNFPGRFSGRQFSNSRSEMNVSTLELGDSALYLCASSLGEAQETQYFGPGTRLLVL.

This clonotype showed up just a few times. The CDR3 here is CASSLGSGSSYNSPLHF. Written as DNA, the CDR3 is TGTGCCAGCAGCTTAGGAAGCGGGAGCTCCTATAATTCACCCCTCCACTTT. V is TRBV13 and J is TRBJ1-6; D unclear. This CDR3 has 17 amino acids. Germline V CDR1 and CDR2: PRHDT, FYEKMQ (reference sequence). V lost 0 bases and J 0 bases, leaving 9 bases between the germline ends.